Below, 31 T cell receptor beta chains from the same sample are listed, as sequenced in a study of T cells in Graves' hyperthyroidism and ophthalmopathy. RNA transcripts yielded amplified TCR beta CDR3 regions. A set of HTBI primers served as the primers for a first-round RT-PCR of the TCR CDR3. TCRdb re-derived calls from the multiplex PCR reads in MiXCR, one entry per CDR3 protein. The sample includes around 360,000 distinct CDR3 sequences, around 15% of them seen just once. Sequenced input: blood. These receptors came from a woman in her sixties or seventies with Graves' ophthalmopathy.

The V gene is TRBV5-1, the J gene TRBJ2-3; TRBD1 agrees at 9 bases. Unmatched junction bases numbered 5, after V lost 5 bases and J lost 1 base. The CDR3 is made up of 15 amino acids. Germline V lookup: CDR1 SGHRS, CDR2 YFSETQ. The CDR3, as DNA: TGCGCCAGCAGAGCGACAGGGGGAGGCACAGATACGCAGTATTTT. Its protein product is CASRATGGGTDTQYF.

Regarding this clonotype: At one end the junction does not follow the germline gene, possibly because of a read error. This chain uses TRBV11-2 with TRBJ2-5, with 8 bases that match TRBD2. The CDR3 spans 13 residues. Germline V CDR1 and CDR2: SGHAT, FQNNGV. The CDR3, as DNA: TGTACCAGCAGACCGGGAGGGAAAGAGACCCAGTACTTC. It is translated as CTSRPGGKETQYF.

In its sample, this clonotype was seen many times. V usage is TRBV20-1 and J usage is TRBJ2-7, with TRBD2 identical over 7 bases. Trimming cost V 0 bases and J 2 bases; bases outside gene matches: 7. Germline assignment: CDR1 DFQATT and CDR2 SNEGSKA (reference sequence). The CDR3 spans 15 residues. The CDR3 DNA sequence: TGCAGTGCTAGAGAAGCGGGATGGAGTACCTACGAGCAGTACTTC. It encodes CSAREAGWSTYEQYF.

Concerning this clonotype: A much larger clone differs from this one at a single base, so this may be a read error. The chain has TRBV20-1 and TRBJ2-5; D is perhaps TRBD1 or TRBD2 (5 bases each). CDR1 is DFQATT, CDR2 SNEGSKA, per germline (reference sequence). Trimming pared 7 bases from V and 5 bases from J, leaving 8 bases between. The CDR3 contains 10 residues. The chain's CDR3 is CSVRDETQYF. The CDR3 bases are TGCAGTGTTAGGGACGAGACCCAGTACTTC.

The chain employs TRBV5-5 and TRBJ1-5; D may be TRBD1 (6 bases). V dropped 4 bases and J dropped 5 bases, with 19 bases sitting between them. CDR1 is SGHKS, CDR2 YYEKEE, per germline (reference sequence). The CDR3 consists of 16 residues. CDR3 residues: CASSAYGPRGDQPQHF. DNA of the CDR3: TGTGCCAGCAGCGCGTACGGTCCAAGGGGGGATCAGCCCCAGCATTTT.

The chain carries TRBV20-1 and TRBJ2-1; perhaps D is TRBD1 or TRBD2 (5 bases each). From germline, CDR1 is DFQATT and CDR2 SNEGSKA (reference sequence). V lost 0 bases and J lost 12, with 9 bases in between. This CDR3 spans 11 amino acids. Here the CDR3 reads CSARDRGAQFF. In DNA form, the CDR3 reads TGCAGTGCTAGAGATAGGGGAGCGCAGTTCTTC.

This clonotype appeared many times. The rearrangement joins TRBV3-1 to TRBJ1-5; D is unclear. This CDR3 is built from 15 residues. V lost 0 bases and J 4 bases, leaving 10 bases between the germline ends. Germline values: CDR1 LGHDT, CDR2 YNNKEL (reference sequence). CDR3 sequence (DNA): TGTGCCAGCAGCCAAGATTCTTCGAAGAATCAGCCCCAGCATTTT. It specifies CASSQDSSKNQPQHF.

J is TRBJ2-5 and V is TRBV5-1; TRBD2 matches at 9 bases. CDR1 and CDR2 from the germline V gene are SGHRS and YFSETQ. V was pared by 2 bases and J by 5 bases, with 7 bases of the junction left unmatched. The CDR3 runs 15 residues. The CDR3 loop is CASSLVAGVRETQYF. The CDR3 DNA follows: TGCGCCAGCAGCTTAGTAGCGGGAGTTCGGGAGACCCAGTACTTC.

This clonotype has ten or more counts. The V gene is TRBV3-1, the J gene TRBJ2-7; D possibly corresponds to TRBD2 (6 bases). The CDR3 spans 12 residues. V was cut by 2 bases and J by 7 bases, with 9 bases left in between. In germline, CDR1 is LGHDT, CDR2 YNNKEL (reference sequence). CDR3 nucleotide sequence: TGTGCCAGCAGCCAACTCGGACTAGAGCAGTACTTC. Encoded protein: CASSQLGLEQYF.

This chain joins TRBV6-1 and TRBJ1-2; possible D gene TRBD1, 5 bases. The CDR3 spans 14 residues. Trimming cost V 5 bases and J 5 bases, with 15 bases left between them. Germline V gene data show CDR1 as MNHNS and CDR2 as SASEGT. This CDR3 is CASSSSQGVYGYTF. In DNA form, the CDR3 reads TGTGCCAGCAGTTCTTCCCAGGGCGTATATGGCTACACCTTC.

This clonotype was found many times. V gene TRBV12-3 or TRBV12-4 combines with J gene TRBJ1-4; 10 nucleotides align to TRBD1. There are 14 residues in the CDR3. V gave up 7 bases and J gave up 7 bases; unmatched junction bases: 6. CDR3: CASTLGDRGEKLFF. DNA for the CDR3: TGTGCCAGCACCTTGGGGGACAGGGGTGAAAAACTGTTTTTT.

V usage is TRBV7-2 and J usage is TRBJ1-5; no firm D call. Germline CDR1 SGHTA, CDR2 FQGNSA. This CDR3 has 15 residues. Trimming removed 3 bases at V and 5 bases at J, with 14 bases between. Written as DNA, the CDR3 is TGTGCCAGCAGCTTTCTCGTAGGGCCCCATCAGCCCCAGCATTTT. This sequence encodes CASSFLVGPHQPQHF.

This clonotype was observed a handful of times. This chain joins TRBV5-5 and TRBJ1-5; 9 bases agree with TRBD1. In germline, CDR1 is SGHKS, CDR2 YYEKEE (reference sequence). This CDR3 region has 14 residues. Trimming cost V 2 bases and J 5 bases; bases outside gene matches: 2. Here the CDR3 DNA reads TGTGCCAGCAGCTTCCGGGACAGGGATCAGCCCCAGCATTTT. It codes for CASSFRDRDQPQHF. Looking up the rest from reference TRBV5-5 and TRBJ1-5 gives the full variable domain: DAGVTQSPTHLIKTRGQQVTLRCSPISGHKSVSWYQQVLGQGPQFIFQYYEKEERGRGNFPDRFSARQFPNYSSELNVNALLLGDSALYLCASSFRDRDQPQHFGDGTRLSIL.

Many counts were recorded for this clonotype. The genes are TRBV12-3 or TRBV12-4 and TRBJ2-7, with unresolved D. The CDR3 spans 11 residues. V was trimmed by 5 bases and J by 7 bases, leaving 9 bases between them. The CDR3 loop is CASSTAVEQYF. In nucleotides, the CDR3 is TGTGCCAGCAGTACGGCGGTGGAGCAGTACTTC.

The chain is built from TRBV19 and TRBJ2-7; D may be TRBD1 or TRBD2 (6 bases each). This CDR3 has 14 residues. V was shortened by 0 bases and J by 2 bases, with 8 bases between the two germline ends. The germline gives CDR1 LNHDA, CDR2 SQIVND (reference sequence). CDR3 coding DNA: TGTGCCAGTAGTATAGAACGGGGGCCCTACGAGCAGTACTTC. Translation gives CASSIERGPYEQYF.

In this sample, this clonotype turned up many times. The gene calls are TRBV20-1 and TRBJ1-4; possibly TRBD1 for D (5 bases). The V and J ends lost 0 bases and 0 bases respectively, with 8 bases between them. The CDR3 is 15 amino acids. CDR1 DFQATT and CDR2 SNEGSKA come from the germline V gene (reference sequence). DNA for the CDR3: TGCAGTGCTAGAGAACGGGGCACAACTAATGAAAAACTGTTTTTT. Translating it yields CSARERGTTNEKLFF.

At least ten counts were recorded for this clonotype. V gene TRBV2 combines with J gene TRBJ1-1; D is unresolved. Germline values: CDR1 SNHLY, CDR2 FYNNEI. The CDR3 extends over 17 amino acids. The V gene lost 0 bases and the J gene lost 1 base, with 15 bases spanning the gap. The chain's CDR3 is CASSEALREPRNTEAFF. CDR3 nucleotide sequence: TGTGCCAGCAGTGAAGCGCTTCGTGAGCCTAGGAACACTGAAGCTTTCTTT.

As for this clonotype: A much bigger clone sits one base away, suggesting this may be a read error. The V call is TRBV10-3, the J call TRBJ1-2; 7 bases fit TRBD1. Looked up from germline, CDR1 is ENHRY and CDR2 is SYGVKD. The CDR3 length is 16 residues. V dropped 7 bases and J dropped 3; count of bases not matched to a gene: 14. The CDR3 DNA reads TGTGCCATCAAAGCGGACAGGTCGGAGGAGTACTATGGCTACACCTTC. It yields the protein CAIKADRSEEYYGYTF.

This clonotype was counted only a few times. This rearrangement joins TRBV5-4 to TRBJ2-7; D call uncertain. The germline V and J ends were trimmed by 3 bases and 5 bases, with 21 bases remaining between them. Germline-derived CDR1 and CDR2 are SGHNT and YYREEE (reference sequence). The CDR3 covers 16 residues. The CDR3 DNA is TGTGCCAGCAGCTCGAAGGTAGGGAATCGCCGGCACGAGCAGTACTTC. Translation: CASSSKVGNRRHEQYF.

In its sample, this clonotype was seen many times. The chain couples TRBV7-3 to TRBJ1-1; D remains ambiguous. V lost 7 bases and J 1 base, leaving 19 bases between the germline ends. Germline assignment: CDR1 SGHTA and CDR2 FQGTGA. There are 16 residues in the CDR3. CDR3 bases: TGTGCCAGCACCCACACCGACGTTTTTTGGAACACTGAAGCTTTCTTT. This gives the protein CASTHTDVFWNTEAFF.

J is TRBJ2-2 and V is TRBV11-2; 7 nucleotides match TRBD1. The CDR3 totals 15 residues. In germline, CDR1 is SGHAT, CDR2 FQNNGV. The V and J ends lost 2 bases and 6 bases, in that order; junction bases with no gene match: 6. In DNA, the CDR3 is TGTGCCAGCAGCTTATTCCAAACAGGGGCCGGGGAGCTGTTTTTT. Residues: CASSLFQTGAGELFF.

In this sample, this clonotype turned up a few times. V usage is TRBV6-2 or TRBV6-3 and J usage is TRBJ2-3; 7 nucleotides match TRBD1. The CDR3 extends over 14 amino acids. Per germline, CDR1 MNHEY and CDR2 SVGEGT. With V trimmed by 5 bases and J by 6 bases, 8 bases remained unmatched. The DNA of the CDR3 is TGTGCCAGCAGTCTAGGACAGGCCGGCGATACGCAGTATTTT. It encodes CASSLGQAGDTQYF.

CDR3 sequence: CAWRGTVNQPQHF. CDR3 nucleotides: TGTGCCTGGAGGGGGACAGTCAATCAGCCCCAGCATTTT. This sequence joins TRBV30 and TRBJ1-5, with 7 bases matching TRBD1. The CDR3 runs to 13 residues. The V and J ends lost 3 bases and 3 bases, in that order; junction bases with no gene match: 2. Looked up from germline, CDR1 is GTSNPN and CDR2 is SVGIG (reference sequence).

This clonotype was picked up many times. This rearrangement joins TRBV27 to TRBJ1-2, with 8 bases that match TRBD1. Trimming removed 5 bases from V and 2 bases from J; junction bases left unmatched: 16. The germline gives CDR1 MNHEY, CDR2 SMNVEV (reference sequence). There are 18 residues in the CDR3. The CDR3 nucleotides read TGTGCCAGCAGTCCCCACGGGACAGGTTCTCAATCCAACTATGGCTACACCTTC. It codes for CASSPHGTGSQSNYGYTF.

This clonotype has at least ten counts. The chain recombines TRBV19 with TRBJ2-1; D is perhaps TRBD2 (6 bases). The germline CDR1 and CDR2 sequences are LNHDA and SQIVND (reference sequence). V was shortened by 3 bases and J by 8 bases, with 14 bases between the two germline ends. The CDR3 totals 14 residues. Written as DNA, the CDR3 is TGTGCCAGTAGTATGGACTATGGTTGGGATGAGCAGTTCTTC. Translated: CASSMDYGWDEQFF.

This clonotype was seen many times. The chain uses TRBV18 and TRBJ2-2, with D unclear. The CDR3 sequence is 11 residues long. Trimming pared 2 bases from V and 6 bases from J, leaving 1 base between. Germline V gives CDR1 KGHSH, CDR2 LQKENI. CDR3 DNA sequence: TGTGCCAGCTCACCAGCCGGGGAGCTGTTTTTT. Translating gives CASSPAGELFF.

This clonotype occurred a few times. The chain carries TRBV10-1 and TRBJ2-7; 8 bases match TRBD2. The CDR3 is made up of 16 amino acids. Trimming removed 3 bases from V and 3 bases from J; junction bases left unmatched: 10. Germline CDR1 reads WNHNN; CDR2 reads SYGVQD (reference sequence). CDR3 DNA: TGCGCCAGCAGTGAAGGCCTAGCGGGTAGCGTCTACGAGCAGTACTTC. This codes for CASSEGLAGSVYEQYF.

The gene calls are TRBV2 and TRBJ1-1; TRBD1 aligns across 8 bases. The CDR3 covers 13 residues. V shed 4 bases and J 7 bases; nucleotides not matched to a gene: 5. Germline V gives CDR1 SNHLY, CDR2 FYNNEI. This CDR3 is CASSAQQGVEAFF. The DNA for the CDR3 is TGTGCCAGCAGTGCCCAACAGGGGGTTGAAGCTTTCTTT.

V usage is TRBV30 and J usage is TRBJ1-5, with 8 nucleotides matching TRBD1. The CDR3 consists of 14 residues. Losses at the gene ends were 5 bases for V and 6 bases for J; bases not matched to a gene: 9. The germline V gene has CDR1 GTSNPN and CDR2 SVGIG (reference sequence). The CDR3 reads CAWGQGVLSQPQHF. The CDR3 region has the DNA TGTGCCTGGGGACAGGGCGTTTTGAGTCAGCCCCAGCATTTT. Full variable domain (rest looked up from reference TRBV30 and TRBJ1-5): SQTIHQWPATLVQPVGSPLSLECTVEGTSNPNLYWYRQAAGRGLQLLFYSVGIGQISSEVPQNLSASRPQDRQFILSSKKLLLSDSGFYLCAWGQGVLSQPQHFGDGTRLSIL.

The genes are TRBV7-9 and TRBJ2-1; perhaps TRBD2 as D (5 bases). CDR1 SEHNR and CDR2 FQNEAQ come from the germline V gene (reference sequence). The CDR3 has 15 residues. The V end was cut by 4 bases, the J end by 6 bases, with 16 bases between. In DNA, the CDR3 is TGTGCCAGCAGCTCTGCTAGAGGGAGTCCCAATGAGCAGTTCTTC. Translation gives CASSSARGSPNEQFF.

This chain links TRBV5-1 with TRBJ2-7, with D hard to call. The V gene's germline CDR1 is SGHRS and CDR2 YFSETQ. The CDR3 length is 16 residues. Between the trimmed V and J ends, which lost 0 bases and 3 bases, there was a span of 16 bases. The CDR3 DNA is TGCGCCAGCAGCTTGGAAGGACCCCCGGTCCTCTACGAGCAGTACTTC. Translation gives CASSLEGPPVLYEQYF. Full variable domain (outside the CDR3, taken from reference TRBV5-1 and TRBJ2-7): KAGVTQTPRYLIKTRGQQVTLSCSPISGHRSVSWYQQTPGQGLQFLFEYFSETQRNKGNFPGRFSGRQFSNSRSEMNVSTLELGDSALYLCASSLEGPPVLYEQYFGPGTRLTVT.